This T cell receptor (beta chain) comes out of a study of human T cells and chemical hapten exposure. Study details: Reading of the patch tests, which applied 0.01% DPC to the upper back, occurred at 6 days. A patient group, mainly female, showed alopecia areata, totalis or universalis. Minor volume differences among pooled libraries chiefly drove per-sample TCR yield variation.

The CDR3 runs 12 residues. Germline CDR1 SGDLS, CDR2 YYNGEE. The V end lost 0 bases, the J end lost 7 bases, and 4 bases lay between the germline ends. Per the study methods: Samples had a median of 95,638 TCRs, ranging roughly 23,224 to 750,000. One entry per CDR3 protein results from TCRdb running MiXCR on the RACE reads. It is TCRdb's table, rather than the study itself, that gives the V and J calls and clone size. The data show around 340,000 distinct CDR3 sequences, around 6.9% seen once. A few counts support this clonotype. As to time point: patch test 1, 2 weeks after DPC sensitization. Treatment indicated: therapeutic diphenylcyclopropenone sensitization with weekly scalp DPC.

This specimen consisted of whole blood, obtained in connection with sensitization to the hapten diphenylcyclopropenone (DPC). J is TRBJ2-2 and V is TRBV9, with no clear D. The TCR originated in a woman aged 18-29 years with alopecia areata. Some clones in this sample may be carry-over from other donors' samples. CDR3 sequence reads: CASSVVYGELFF. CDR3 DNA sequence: TGTGCCAGCAGCGTAGTTTACGGGGAGCTGTTTTTT.